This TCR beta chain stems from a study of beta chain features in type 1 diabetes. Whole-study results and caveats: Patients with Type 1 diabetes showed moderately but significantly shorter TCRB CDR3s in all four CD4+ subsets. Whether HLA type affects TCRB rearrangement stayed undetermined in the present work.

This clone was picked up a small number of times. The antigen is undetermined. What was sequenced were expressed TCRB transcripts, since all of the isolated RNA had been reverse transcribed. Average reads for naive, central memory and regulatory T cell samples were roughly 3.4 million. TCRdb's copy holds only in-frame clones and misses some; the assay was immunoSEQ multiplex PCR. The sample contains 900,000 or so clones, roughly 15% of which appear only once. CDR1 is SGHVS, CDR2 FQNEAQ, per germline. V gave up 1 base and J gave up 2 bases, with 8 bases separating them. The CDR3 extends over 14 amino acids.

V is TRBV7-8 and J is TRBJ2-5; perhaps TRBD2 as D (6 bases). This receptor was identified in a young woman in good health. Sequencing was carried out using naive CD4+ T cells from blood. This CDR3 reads CASSLGREQETQYF. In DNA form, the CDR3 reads TGTGCCAGCAGCTTAGGGAGGGAACAAGAGACCCAGTACTTC. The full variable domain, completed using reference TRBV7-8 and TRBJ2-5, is GAGVSQSPRYKVAKRGQDVALRCDPISGHVSLFWYQQALGQGPEFLTYFQNEAQLDKSGLPSDRFFAERPEGSVSTLKIQRTQQEDSAVYLCASSLGREQETQYFGPGTRLLVL.